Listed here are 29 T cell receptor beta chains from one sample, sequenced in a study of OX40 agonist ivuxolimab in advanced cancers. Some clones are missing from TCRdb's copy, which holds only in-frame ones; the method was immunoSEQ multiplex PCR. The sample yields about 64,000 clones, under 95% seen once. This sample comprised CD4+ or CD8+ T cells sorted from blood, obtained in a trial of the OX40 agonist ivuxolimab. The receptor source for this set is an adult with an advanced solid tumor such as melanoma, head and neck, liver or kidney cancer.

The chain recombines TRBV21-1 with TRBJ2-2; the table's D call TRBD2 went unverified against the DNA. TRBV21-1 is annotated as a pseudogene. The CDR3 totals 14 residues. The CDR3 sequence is CASSGTNLTGELFF. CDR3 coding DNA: TGTGCCAGCAGTGGGACTAACCTCACCGGGGAGCTGTTTTTT.

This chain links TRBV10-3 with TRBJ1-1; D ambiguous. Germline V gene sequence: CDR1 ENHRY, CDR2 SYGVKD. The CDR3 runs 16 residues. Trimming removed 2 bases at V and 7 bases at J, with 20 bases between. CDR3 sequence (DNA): TGTGCCATCAGTGAGCCCCCCCAATCTGGGATCGGTGAAGCTTTCTTT. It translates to CAISEPPQSGIGEAFF.

CDR3 nucleotides: TGTGCCAGCAGTCCCGGGGGGACTAGCCGGTATGAGCAGTTCTTC. This sequence encodes CASSPGGTSRYEQFF. The V gene is TRBV28, the J gene TRBJ2-1; 9 nucleotides agree with TRBD2. CDR3 size: 15 residues. Unmatched junction bases numbered 10, after V lost 5 bases and J lost 8 bases. Germline V gene sequence: CDR1 MDHEN, CDR2 SYDVKM.

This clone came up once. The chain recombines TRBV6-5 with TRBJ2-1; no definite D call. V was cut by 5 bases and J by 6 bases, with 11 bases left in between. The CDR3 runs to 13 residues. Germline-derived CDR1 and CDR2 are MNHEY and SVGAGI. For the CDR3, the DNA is TGTGCCAGCAGTGCGCAGTTGGTCAATGAGCAGTTCTTC. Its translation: CASSAQLVNEQFF.

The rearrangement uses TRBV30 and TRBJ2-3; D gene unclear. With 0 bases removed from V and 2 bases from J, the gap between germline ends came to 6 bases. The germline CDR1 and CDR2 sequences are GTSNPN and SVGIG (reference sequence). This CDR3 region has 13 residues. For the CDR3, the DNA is TGTGCCTGGAGTGTTGGTCTCACAGATACGCAGTATTTT. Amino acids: CAWSVGLTDTQYF.

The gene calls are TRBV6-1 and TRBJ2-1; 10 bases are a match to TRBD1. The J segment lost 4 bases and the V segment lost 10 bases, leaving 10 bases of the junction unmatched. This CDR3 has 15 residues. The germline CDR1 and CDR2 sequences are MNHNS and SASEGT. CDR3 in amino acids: CAISRQGAGYNEQFF. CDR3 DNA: TGTGCCATTTCGAGACAGGGGGCGGGGTACAATGAGCAGTTCTTC.

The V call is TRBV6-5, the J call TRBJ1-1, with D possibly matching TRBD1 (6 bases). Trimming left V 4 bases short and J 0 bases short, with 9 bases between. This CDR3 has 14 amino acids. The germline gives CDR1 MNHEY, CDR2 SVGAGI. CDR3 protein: CASSWGQLNTEAFF. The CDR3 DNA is TGTGCCAGCAGTTGGGGACAACTGAACACTGAAGCTTTCTTT.

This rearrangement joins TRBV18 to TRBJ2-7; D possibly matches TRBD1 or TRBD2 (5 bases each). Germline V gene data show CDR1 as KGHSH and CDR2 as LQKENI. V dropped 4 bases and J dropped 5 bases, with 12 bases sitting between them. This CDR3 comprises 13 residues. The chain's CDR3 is CASSRGRDDEQYF. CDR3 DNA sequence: TGTGCCAGCTCACGGGGCAGGGACGACGAGCAGTACTTC. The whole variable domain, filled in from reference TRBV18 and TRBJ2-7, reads NAGVMQNPRHLVRRRGQEARLRCSPMKGHSHVYWYRQLPEEGLKFMVYLQKENIIDESGMPKERFSAEFPKEGPSILRIQQVVRGDSAAYFCASSRGRDDEQYFGPGTRLTVT.

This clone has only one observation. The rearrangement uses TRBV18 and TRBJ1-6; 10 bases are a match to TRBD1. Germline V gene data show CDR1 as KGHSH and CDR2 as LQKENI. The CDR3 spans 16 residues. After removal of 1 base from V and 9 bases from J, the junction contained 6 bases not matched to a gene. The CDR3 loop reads CASSPQMTGGSSPLHF. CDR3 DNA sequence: TGTGCCAGCTCACCACAGATGACAGGGGGCTCTTCACCCCTCCACTTT.

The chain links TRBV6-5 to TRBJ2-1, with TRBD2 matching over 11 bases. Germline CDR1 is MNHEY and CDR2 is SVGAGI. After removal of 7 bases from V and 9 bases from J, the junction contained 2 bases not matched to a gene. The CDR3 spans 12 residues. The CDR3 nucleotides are TGTGCCAGCAATAGCGGGAGGGGTGAGCAGTTCTTC. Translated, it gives CASNSGRGEQFF.

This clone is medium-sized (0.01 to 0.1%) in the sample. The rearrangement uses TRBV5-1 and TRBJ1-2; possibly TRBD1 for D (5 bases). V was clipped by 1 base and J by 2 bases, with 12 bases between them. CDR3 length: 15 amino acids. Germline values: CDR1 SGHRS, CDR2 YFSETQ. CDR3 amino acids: CASSLLGTGNYGYTF. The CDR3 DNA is TGCGCCAGCAGCTTGTTAGGGACGGGAAACTATGGCTACACCTTC.

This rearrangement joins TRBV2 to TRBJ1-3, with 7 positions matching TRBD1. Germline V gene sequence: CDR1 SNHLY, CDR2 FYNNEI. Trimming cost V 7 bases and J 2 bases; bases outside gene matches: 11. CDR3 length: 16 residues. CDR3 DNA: TGTGCCAGCACCCTGGACAGGCTCTCTGCTGGAAACACCATATATTTT. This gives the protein CASTLDRLSAGNTIYF.

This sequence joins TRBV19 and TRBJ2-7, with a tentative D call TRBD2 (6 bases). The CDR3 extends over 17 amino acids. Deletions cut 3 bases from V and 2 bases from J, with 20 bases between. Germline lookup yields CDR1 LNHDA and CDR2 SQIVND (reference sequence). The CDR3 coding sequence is TGTGCCAGTAGTATTAAAGCTGGGTCTAGCGTTACCTACGAGCAGTACTTC. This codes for CASSIKAGSSVTYEQYF.

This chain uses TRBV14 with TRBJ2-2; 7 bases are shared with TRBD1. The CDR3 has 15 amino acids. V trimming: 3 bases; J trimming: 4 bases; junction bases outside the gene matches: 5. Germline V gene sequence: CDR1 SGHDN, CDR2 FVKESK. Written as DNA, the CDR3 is TGTGCCAGCAGCCAGCGACAGGGTTTCACCGGGGAGCTGTTTTTT. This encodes CASSQRQGFTGELFF.

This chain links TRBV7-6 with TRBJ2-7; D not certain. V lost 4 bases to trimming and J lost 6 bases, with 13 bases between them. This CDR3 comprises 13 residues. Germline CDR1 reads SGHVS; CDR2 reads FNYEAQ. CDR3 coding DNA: TGTGCCAGCAGCTCCCGTGCCGGCAGCGAGCAGTACTTC. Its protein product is CASSSRAGSEQYF.

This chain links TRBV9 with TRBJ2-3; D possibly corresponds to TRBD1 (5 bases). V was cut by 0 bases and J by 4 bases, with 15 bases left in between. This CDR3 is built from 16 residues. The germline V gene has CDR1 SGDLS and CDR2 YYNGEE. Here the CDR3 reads CASSVESGHGSDTQYF. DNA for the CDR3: TGTGCCAGCAGCGTAGAGTCAGGGCATGGGTCAGATACGCAGTATTTT.

In DNA form, the CDR3 reads TGTGCCAGCAGTGGACGCAGGGCGGCAGACGACTACAATGAGCAGTTCTTC. It specifies CASSGRRAADDYNEQFF. The chain employs TRBV6-1 and TRBJ2-1, with TRBD1 as a possible D gene (5 bases). The germline V and J ends were trimmed by 4 bases and 3 bases, with 19 bases remaining between them. The germline V gene encodes CDR1 MNHNS and CDR2 SASEGT. CDR3 length equals 17 residues.

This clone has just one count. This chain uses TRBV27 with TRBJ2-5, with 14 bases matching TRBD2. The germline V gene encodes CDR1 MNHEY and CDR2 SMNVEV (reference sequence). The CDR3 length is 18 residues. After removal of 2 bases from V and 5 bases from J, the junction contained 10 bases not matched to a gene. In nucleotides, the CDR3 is TGTGCCAGCAGTTTAGAGCCCGGGACTAGCGGGAGATGGGAGACCCAGTACTTC. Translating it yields CASSLEPGTSGRWETQYF.

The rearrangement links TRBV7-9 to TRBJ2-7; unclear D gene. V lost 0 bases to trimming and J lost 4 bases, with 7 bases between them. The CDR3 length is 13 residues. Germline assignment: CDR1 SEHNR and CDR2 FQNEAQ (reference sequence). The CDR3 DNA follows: TGTGCCAGCAGCTTAGCGGGTTTTTACGAGCAGTACTTC. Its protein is CASSLAGFYEQYF.

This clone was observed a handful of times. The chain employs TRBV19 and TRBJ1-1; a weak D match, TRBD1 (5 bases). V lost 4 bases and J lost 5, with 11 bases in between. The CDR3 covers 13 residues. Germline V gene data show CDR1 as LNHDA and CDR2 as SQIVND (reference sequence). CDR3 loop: CASSRGFGTEAFF. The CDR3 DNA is TGTGCCAGTAGTAGGGGCTTTGGAACTGAAGCTTTCTTT.

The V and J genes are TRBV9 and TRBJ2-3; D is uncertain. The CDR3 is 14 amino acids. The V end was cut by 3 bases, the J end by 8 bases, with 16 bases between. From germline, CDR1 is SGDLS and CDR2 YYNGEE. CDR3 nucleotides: TGTGCCAGCAGCGCCGGTGGAACCCCGGGTACGCAGTATTTT. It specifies CASSAGGTPGTQYF.

Here the CDR3 reads CASGWSSGRTDTQYF. CDR3 bases: TGTGCTAGTGGTTGGTCTAGCGGGAGAACAGATACGCAGTATTTT. The gene calls are TRBV12-5 and TRBJ2-3, with 10 bases aligning to TRBD2. Germline loops: CDR1 LGHNT, CDR2 FRNRAP. Trimming removed 4 bases from V and 3 bases from J; junction bases left unmatched: 4. The CDR3 runs 15 residues.

CDR3 in DNA: TGTGCCAGTGCACCCGCCGGGACGGCATTCACAGATACGCAGTATTTT. Protein: CASAPAGTAFTDTQYF. The rearrangement joins TRBV2 to TRBJ2-3; D is perhaps TRBD1 or TRBD2 (5 bases each). The CDR3 sequence is 16 residues long. Germline CDR1 and CDR2: SNHLY and FYNNEI. Trimming took 9 bases from V and 2 from J, leaving 21 bases between them.

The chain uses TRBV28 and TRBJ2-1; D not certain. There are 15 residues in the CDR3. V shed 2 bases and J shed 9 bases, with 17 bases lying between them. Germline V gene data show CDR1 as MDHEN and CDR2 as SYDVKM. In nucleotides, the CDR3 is TGTGCCAGCAGTTTAGGTGTTTTACGTTCTGTTGAGCAGTTCTTC. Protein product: CASSLGVLRSVEQFF.

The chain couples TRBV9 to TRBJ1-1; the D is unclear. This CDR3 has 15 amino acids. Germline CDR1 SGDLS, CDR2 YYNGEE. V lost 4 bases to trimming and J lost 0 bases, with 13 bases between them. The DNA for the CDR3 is TGTGCCAGCAGCCCCCTGACACACATGAACACTGAAGCTTTCTTT. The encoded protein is CASSPLTHMNTEAFF. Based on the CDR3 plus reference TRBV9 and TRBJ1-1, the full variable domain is DSGVTQTPKHLITATGQRVTLRCSPRSGDLSVYWYQQSLDQGLQFLIQYYNGEERAKGNILERFSAQQFPDLHSELNLSSLELGDSALYFCASSPLTHMNTEAFFGQGTRLTVV.

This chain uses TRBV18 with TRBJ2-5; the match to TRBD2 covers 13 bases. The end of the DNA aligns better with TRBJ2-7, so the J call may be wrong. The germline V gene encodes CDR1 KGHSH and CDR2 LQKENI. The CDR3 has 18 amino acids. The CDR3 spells CASSPTSGRANLVNEQYF. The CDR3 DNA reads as TGTGCCAGCTCGCCCACTAGCGGGAGGGCGAATCTGGTGAACGAGCAGTACTTC.

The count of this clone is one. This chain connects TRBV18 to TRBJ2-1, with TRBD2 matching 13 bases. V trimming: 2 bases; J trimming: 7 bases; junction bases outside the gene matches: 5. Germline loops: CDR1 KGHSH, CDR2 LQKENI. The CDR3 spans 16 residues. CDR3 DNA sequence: TGTGCCAGCTCACCATCGGGACTAGCGGGAACAAATGAGCAGTTCTTC. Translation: CASSPSGLAGTNEQFF.

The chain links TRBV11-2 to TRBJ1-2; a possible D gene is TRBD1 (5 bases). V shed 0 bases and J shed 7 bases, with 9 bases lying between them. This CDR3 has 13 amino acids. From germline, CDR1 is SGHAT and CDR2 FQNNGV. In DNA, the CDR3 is TGTGCCAGCAGCTTAGATCAGGGCCCTGGCTACACCTTC. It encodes CASSLDQGPGYTF.

CDR3 DNA sequence: TGTGCCAGCAGACAGGGAGCTAGCGGGAGTATCTACGAGCAGTACTTC. Translated: CASRQGASGSIYEQYF. J is TRBJ2-7 and V is TRBV2, with 10 bases fitting TRBD2. V lost 6 bases to trimming and J lost 3 bases; unmatched junction nucleotides: 11. Germline CDR1 is SNHLY and CDR2 is FYNNEI. This CDR3 region has 16 residues.